These 21 T cell receptor beta chains were sequenced from one sample in a study of post-analysis software for immune sequencing data. Study-level points and caveats: When patients were compared with controls, 4 or 5 TRBV segments were more frequent, TRBV5-6, TRBV5-1 and TRBV20-1 among them.

These receptors' antigens are unknown. cDNA libraries for TCR beta contained unique molecular identifiers. TCRdb passed the PCR reads through MiXCR, listing each CDR3 protein once. The sample shows approximately 730,000 distinct CDR3 sequences, 25% to 30% of them seen only once. Sequencing was carried out using blood. These receptors were taken from a girl between 10 and 17 years old with multiple sclerosis.

CDR3 sequence: CSARGSGVAGGTDTQYF. CDR3 bases: TGCAGTGCTAGAGGGAGCGGTGTGGCGGGAGGGACAGATACGCAGTATTTT. The chain employs TRBV20-1 and TRBJ2-3, with 9 bases identical to TRBD2. The germline CDR1 and CDR2 sequences are DFQATT and SNEGSKA (reference sequence). This CDR3 has 17 amino acids. The V and J ends lost 1 base and 3 bases, in that order; junction bases with no gene match: 11.

The chain couples TRBV7-9 to TRBJ1-1, with 9 nucleotides matching TRBD1. J gave up 8 bases and V 5 bases, and 9 bases lay outside the gene matches. The CDR3 loop spans 14 amino acids. CDR1 SEHNR and CDR2 FQNEAQ come from the germline V gene (reference sequence). DNA for the CDR3: TGTGCCAGCAGCGCTACCGGGACAGGGACGGAAGCTTTCTTT. Residues: CASSATGTGTEAFF.

The CDR3 bases are TGCAGTGCTAGACATCTCGGTAGCGGGAGGGCCCCAAATAGGAACGAGCAGTACTTC. Protein sequence: CSARHLGSGRAPNRNEQYF. The genes are TRBV20-1 and TRBJ2-7, with 11 bases aligning to TRBD2. V shed 2 bases, J shed 5 bases, and the junction held 20 bases outside the gene matches. The germline V gene encodes CDR1 DFQATT and CDR2 SNEGSKA (reference sequence). This CDR3 has 19 residues.

V is TRBV29-1 and J is TRBJ2-7, with D hard to call. V was trimmed by 4 bases and J by 4 bases, leaving 14 bases between them. The CDR3 consists of 13 residues. CDR1 and CDR2 from the germline V gene are SQVTM and ANQGSEA. CDR3 DNA sequence: TGCAGCGTTGGTCTACTGCTGGGGTACGAGCAGTACTTC. This encodes CSVGLLLGYEQYF.

The chain links TRBV28 to TRBJ2-3; D unclear. V was pared by 6 bases and J by 6 bases, with 10 bases between. From germline, CDR1 is MDHEN and CDR2 SYDVKM. The CDR3 totals 12 residues. CDR3 nucleotides: TGTGCCAGCAGCATGCTTTGGGATACGCAGTATTTT. Protein: CASSMLWDTQYF.

The sample holds many counts of this clonotype. The V call is TRBV25-1, the J call TRBJ1-1; no clear D gene. There are 13 residues in the CDR3. Germline CDR1 and CDR2: MGHDK and SYGVNS. Trimming took off 5 bases at V and 1 base at J, with 8 bases between the two ends. The CDR3 DNA is TGTGCCAGCAGTACCACAGCGAACACTGAAGCTTTCTTT. Translation gives CASSTTANTEAFF. Full variable domain (outside the CDR3, taken from reference TRBV25-1 and TRBJ1-1): EADIYQTPRYLVIGTGKKITLECSQTMGHDKMYWYQQDPGMELHLIHYSYGVNSTEKGDLSSESTVSRIRTEHFPLTLESARPSHTSQYLCASSTTANTEAFFGQGTRLTVV.

The chain uses TRBV7-8 and TRBJ2-1; 10 nucleotides align to TRBD1. This CDR3 is 15 amino acids long. Germline V CDR1 and CDR2: SGHVS, FQNEAQ. V gave up 2 bases and J gave up 6 bases; unmatched junction bases: 4. The CDR3 DNA is TGTGCCAGCAGCTTAAAGGACAGGGGGAGCAATGAGCAGTTCTTC. Its translation: CASSLKDRGSNEQFF.

V and J are TRBV27 and TRBJ2-1; D gene unclear. Per germline, CDR1 MNHEY and CDR2 SMNVEV (reference sequence). V was clipped by 7 bases and J by 9 bases, with 10 bases between them. The CDR3 consists of 11 residues. The CDR3 sequence is CASTRGGEQFF. CDR3 bases: TGTGCCAGCACGAGAGGTGGTGAGCAGTTCTTC.

The rearrangement joins TRBV5-1 to TRBJ2-1; TRBD2 agrees at 16 bases. J lost 8 bases, V lost 4 bases, and 6 bases had no gene match. The CDR3 spans 16 residues. Germline V gives CDR1 SGHRS, CDR2 YFSETQ. CDR3 sequence (DNA): TGCGCCAGCAGCCCCGGGACTAGCGGGAGGGTCCATGAGCAGTTCTTC. Protein: CASSPGTSGRVHEQFF. The variable domain in full, with the rest retrieved from reference TRBV5-1 and TRBJ2-1, is KAGVTQTPRYLIKTRGQQVTLSCSPISGHRSVSWYQQTPGQGLQFLFEYFSETQRNKGNFPGRFSGRQFSNSRSEMNVSTLELGDSALYLCASSPGTSGRVHEQFFGPGTRLTVL.

The CDR3 nucleotides read TGTGCCAGCAGCCAAGGTACTAGCGGGAGTGGTACAGATACGCAGTATTTT. Amino acids: CASSQGTSGSGTDTQYF. V is TRBV3-1 and J is TRBJ2-3; 11 nucleotides align to TRBD2. The CDR3 length is 17 residues. J lost 3 bases, V lost 1 base, and 6 bases had no gene match. The germline V gene encodes CDR1 LGHDT and CDR2 YNNKEL (reference sequence).

V is TRBV5-1 and J is TRBJ2-3, with TRBD2 identical over 7 bases. With 5 bases clipped from V and 0 bases from J, the junction kept 6 bases outside the gene matches. Germline CDR1 reads SGHRS; CDR2 reads YFSETQ. The CDR3 consists of 15 residues. The chain's CDR3 is CASRSTSISTDTQYF. CDR3 nucleotides: TGCGCCAGCAGATCGACTAGCATTAGCACAGATACGCAGTATTTT.

Details on this clonotype: A junction end diverges from the germline sequence, so it may reflect a read error. The V and J genes are TRBV7-9 and TRBJ2-5; no clear D gene. Matching the DNA end better, TRBJ2-7 makes the J call doubtful. Germline CDR1 and CDR2: SEHNR and FQNEAQ (reference sequence). CDR3 size: 12 residues. CDR3: CAGSLVLGEQYF. DNA for the CDR3: TGTGCCGGCAGCTTAGTCCTCGGCGAGCAGTACTTC.

The V call is TRBV20-1, the J call TRBJ1-2, with D unclear. CDR1 DFQATT and CDR2 SNEGSKA come from the germline V gene (reference sequence). CDR3 length: 12 residues. Trimming pared 3 bases from V and 6 bases from J, leaving 11 bases between. CDR3 amino acids: CSARVGGNGYTF. In DNA, the CDR3 is TGCAGTGCTAGGGTCGGAGGAAATGGCTACACCTTC.

This clonotype was seen a few times. The rearrangement uses TRBV6-5 and TRBJ2-5; no firm D call. The CDR3 totals 13 residues. Germline CDR1 MNHEY, CDR2 SVGAGI. Trimming pared 6 bases from V and 2 bases from J, leaving 10 bases between. The CDR3 protein is CASSPETQETQYF. The CDR3 DNA reads as TGTGCCAGCAGCCCGGAAACACAAGAGACCCAGTACTTC.

The rearrangement joins TRBV5-1 to TRBJ2-1, with 7 positions matching TRBD2. TRBJ2-7 matches the DNA end more closely, so the J call is doubtful. Germline V gene sequence: CDR1 SGHRS, CDR2 YFSETQ. The CDR3 covers 17 residues. CDR3 residues: CASSQVRDYLSYNEQYF. CDR3 nucleotide sequence: TGCGCCAGCAGCCAAGTTCGGGACTATCTTTCCTACAATGAGCAGTACTTC.

This clonotype was found a few times. The junction and the germline gene differ at one end; a read error may be behind it. The chain has TRBV9 and TRBJ2-5; tentative D call: TRBD1 (5 bases). The CDR3 extends over 14 amino acids. Looked up from germline, CDR1 is SGDLS and CDR2 is YYNGEE. CDR3 in DNA: TGTACCAGCAGCGTAGATGGGGCTAAAGAGACCCAGTACTTC. This encodes CTSSVDGAKETQYF.

This clonotype turned up a few times. The chain couples TRBV7-2 to TRBJ2-5; D remains ambiguous. V was clipped by 5 bases and J by 5 bases, with 15 bases between them. The length of the CDR3 is 14 residues. CDR1 SGHTA and CDR2 FQGNSA come from the germline V gene. CDR3 coding DNA: TGTGCCAGCAGCCCTTTAGGCTTCGGGGAGACCCAGTACTTC. This sequence encodes CASSPLGFGETQYF.

The chain is built from TRBV6-2 or TRBV6-3 and TRBJ1-2, with a tentative D call TRBD1 (6 bases). V shed 6 bases and J shed 8 bases, with 16 bases lying between them. The CDR3 runs 13 residues. Germline CDR1 is MNHEY and CDR2 is SVGEGT. Written as DNA, the CDR3 is TGTGCCAGCAGATCGACAGGCCAGAGCGGCTACACCTTC. Its protein is CASRSTGQSGYTF.

The V and J genes are TRBV6-5 and TRBJ1-1; no clear D. The CDR3 totals 13 residues. Germline lookup yields CDR1 MNHEY and CDR2 SVGAGI. V lost 7 bases and J lost 2, with 11 bases in between. For the CDR3, the DNA is TGTGCCAGCAAGGGCGGTTTTAACACTGAAGCTTTCTTT. Its protein is CASKGGFNTEAFF.

Notes on this clonotype: A single base separates this from a much larger clone, so it may be a read error. The chain joins TRBV20-1 to TRBJ1-5; 7 nucleotides align to TRBD1. The CDR3 is 12 amino acids. Trimming cost V 6 bases and J 3 bases; bases outside gene matches: 2. Germline V gives CDR1 DFQATT, CDR2 SNEGSKA (reference sequence). The CDR3 region is CSADRDNQPQHF. The CDR3 nucleotides read TGCAGTGCCGACAGGGACAATCAGCCCCAGCATTTT.

This clonotype was detected a few times. This chain uses TRBV3-1 with TRBJ1-1, with TRBD1 as a possible D gene (5 bases). The germline V gene has CDR1 LGHDT and CDR2 YNNKEL (reference sequence). The CDR3 runs to 13 residues. V lost 1 base and J lost 5, with 8 bases in between. CDR3: CASSQGGRTEAFF. The CDR3 bases are TGTGCCAGCAGCCAAGGGGGGAGGACTGAAGCTTTCTTT.